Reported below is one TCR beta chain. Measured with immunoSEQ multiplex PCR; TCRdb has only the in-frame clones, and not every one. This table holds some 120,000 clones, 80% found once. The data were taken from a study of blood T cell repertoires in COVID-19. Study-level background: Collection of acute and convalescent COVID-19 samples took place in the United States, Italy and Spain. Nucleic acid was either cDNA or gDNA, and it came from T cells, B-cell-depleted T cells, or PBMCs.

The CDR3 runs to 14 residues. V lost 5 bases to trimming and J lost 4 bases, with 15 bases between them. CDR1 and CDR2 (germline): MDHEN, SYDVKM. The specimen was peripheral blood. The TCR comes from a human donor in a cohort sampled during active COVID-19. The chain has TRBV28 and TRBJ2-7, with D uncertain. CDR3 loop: CASSLGGTSYEQYF. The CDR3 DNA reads TGTGCCAGCAGTCTTGGCGGAACCTCATACGAGCAGTACTTC.